The 15 T cell receptor beta chains below all came from one sample that was sequenced in a study of blood T cell repertoires in COVID-19. The repertoire was sequenced with immunoSEQ multiplex PCR; TCRdb's copy has only in-frame clones and lacks some. Of 44,000 or so clones in the sample, nearly 85% were seen once. Sequenced sample: peripheral blood. Source of these receptors: an elderly man in a cohort sampled during active COVID-19.

The chain links TRBV18 to TRBJ1-5; D gene ambiguous. This CDR3 region has 15 residues. Trimming took off 6 bases at V and 4 bases at J, with 16 bases between the two ends. Looked up from germline, CDR1 is KGHSH and CDR2 is LQKENI. The CDR3 DNA reads TGTGCCAGCTCCCAGGACGGTCTAGCAAATCAGCCCCAGCATTTT. Protein product: CASSQDGLANQPQHF.

V usage is TRBV2 and J usage is TRBJ2-2, with 8 bases matching TRBD2. Germline-derived CDR1 and CDR2 are SNHLY and FYNNEI. Trimming at V came to 9 bases and at J to 4 bases, leaving 7 bases not matched to a gene. This CDR3 has 14 residues. The CDR3 DNA follows: TGTGCCAGTGAACGGGAGGGGGGCACCGGGGAGCTGTTTTTT. Amino acids: CASEREGGTGELFF.

The chain employs TRBV6-6 and TRBJ1-5; D gene unclear. The CDR3 spans 14 residues. Germline V gene lookup returns CDR1 MNHNY and CDR2 SVGAGI (reference sequence). Trimming removed 2 bases at V and 0 bases at J, with 5 bases between. DNA for the CDR3: TGTGCCAGCAGTTACGGTAGTAGCAATCAGCCCCAGCATTTT. This gives the protein CASSYGSSNQPQHF.

The rearrangement uses TRBV19 and TRBJ2-5; the match to TRBD1 covers 9 bases. V lost 3 bases to trimming and J lost 2 bases; unmatched junction nucleotides: 4. From germline, CDR1 is LNHDA and CDR2 SQIVND (reference sequence). The CDR3 contains 15 residues. In nucleotides, the CDR3 is TGTGCCAGTAGTATTCTGACAGGGGGTCAAGAGACCCAGTACTTC. This encodes CASSILTGGQETQYF.

This clone appeared once. The rearrangement uses TRBV2 and TRBJ2-3; TRBD2 aligns across 12 bases. Germline CDR1 SNHLY, CDR2 FYNNEI. This CDR3 region has 15 residues. The J segment lost 4 bases and the V segment lost 7 bases, leaving 6 bases of the junction unmatched. This chain's CDR3 is CASTGLAGSADTQYF. The CDR3, as DNA: TGTGCCAGCACCGGACTAGCGGGGTCCGCAGATACGCAGTATTTT.

The V gene is TRBV4-1, the J gene TRBJ1-5; tentative D call: TRBD1 (6 bases). The V end was cut by 6 bases, the J end by 1 base, with 22 bases between. The CDR3 has 18 amino acids. Germline assignment: CDR1 MGHRA and CDR2 YSYEKL. The CDR3 here is CASRTKGPTGLSNQPQHF. The CDR3 coding sequence is TGCGCCAGCAGAACCAAGGGGCCGACAGGATTGAGCAATCAGCCCCAGCATTTT.

This chain connects TRBV7-8 to TRBJ1-2, with D possibly matching TRBD1 (5 bases). CDR1 and CDR2 (germline): SGHVS, FQNEAQ. This CDR3 comprises 16 residues. Trimming removed 1 base at V and 2 bases at J, with 14 bases between. The CDR3 nucleotides are TGTGCCAGCAGCTTAGGTCTCCCCGCAGGGAACTATGGCTACACCTTC. This encodes CASSLGLPAGNYGYTF.

The V call is TRBV5-6, the J call TRBJ2-7; TRBD1 agrees at 7 bases. Germline loops: CDR1 SGHDT, CDR2 YYEEEE. V shed 4 bases, J shed 4 bases, and the junction held 11 bases outside the gene matches. CDR3 length equals 15 residues. The CDR3 loop is CASSPRGGAPYEQYF. The CDR3 DNA is TGTGCCAGCAGCCCAAGAGGGGGCGCCCCTTACGAGCAGTACTTC.

The chain carries TRBV29-1 and TRBJ2-1, with unresolved D. Trimming stripped 3 bases from V and 8 bases from J, with 5 bases between. The CDR3 spans 10 residues. Germline V lookup: CDR1 SQVTM, CDR2 ANQGSEA. CDR3 coding DNA: TGCAGCGTTGATTCTTATGAGCAGTTCTTC. Protein sequence: CSVDSYEQFF.

This chain connects TRBV7-8 to TRBJ1-1, with 7 bases aligning to TRBD1. Germline CDR1 and CDR2: SGHVS and FQNEAQ. V was pared by 4 bases and J by 1 base, with 3 bases of the junction left unmatched. This CDR3 has 14 amino acids. Written as DNA, the CDR3 is TGTGCCAGCAGCTCGGGACAGAGGAACACTGAAGCTTTCTTT. As protein: CASSSGQRNTEAFF.

This clone occurred a few times. The chain carries TRBV9 and TRBJ2-1, with a possible D match to TRBD1 (5 bases). This CDR3 has 13 amino acids. V was pared by 4 bases and J by 6 bases, with 11 bases between. Looked up from germline, CDR1 is SGDLS and CDR2 is YYNGEE. The CDR3 here is CASSPQGSNEQFF. In nucleotides, the CDR3 is TGTGCCAGCAGCCCGCAGGGTAGCAATGAGCAGTTCTTC.

The chain carries TRBV24-1 and TRBJ2-1; D gene unclear. V was cut by 6 bases and J by 5 bases, with 4 bases left in between. The CDR3 runs 11 residues. Germline V gene sequence: CDR1 KGHDR, CDR2 SFDVKD. The CDR3 nucleotides read TGTGCCACCAGTCAAAACAATGAGCAGTTCTTC. Amino acids: CATSQNNEQFF.

V usage is TRBV19 and J usage is TRBJ2-5; TRBD2 might be the D (6 bases). This CDR3 comprises 14 residues. Trimming shortened V by 5 bases and J by 4 bases, and 14 bases separated the two germline ends. Germline CDR1 is LNHDA and CDR2 is SQIVND (reference sequence). The CDR3 here is CASSSGRWGETQYF. The CDR3 nucleotides read TGTGCCAGTAGTTCAGGGAGGTGGGGAGAGACCCAGTACTTC.

This chain links TRBV5-1 with TRBJ2-1; maybe TRBD1 (6 bases). V was trimmed by 3 bases and J by 5 bases, leaving 15 bases between them. The germline gives CDR1 SGHRS, CDR2 YFSETQ. The CDR3 sequence is 15 residues long. CDR3 loop: CASSWDNPGNNEQFF. For the CDR3, the DNA is TGCGCCAGCAGCTGGGACAACCCGGGCAACAATGAGCAGTTCTTC.

The chain couples TRBV6-6 to TRBJ1-5; possible D gene TRBD1, 5 bases. Trimming removed 6 bases at V and 4 bases at J, with 16 bases between. Germline values: CDR1 MNHNY, CDR2 SVGAGI (reference sequence). CDR3 size: 15 residues. The CDR3 loop reads CASSYGASQNQPQHF. CDR3 nucleotide sequence: TGTGCCAGCAGCTACGGGGCTTCCCAAAATCAGCCCCAGCATTTT.